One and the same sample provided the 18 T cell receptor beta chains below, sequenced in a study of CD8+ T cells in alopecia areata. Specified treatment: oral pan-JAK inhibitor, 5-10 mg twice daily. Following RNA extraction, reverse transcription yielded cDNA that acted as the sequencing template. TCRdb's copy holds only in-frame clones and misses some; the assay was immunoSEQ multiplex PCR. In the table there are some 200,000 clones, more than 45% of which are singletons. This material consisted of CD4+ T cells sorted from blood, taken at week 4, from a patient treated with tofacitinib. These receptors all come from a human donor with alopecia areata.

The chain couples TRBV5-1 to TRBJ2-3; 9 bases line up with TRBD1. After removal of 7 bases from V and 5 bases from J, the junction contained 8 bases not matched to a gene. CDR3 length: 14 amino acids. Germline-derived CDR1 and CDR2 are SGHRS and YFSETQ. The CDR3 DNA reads TGCGCCAGCGGCGCCGGGACAGGGAAAGATACGCAGTATTTT. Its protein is CASGAGTGKDTQYF.

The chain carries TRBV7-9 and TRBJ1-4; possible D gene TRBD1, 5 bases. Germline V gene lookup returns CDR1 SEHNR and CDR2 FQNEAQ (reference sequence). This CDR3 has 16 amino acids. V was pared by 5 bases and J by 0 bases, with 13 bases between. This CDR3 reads CASSTGTSATNEKLFF. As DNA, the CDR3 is TGTGCCAGCAGCACGGGGACGTCGGCAACTAATGAAAAACTGTTTTTT.

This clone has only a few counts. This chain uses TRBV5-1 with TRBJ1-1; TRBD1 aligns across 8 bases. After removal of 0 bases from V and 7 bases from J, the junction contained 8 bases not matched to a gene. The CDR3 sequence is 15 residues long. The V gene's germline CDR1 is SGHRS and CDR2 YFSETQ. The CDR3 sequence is CASSLELGQGIEAFF. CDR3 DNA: TGCGCCAGCAGCTTGGAACTTGGACAGGGCATTGAAGCTTTCTTT.

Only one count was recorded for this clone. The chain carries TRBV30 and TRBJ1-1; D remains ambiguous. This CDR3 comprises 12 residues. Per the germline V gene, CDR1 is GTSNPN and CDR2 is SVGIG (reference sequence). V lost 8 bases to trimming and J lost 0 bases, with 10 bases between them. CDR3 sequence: CAEGRLNTEAFF. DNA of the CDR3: TGTGCCGAAGGAAGGTTGAACACTGAAGCTTTCTTT.

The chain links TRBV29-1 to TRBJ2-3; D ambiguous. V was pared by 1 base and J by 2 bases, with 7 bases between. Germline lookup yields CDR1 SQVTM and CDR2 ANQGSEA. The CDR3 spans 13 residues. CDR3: CSVEGPATDTQYF. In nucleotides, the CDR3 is TGCAGCGTTGAAGGTCCTGCCACAGATACGCAGTATTTT.

CDR3 residues: CSVEFGRTEAFF. The CDR3, as DNA: TGCAGCGTCGAGTTCGGGAGGACTGAAGCTTTCTTT. The V call is TRBV29-1, the J call TRBJ1-1; D gene uncertain. This CDR3 comprises 12 residues. V was pared by 6 bases and J by 5 bases, with 13 bases between. Per the germline V gene, CDR1 is SQVTM and CDR2 is ANQGSEA.

The CDR3: CSVSSLTVPVTGELFF. CDR3 nucleotide sequence: TGCAGCGTTTCATCGTTGACGGTTCCCGTCACCGGGGAGCTGTTTTTT. J is TRBJ2-2 and V is TRBV29-1; the D is unclear. The V end lost 5 bases, the J end lost 4 bases, and 20 bases lay between the germline ends. Germline values: CDR1 SQVTM, CDR2 ANQGSEA. CDR3 length equals 16 residues.

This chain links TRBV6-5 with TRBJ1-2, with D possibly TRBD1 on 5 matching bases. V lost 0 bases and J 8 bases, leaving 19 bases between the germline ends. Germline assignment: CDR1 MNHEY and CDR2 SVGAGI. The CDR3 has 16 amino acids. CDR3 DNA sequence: TGTGCCAGCAGTTACTCGAATGGGGTGCAAAGGGGCGGCTACACCTTC. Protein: CASSYSNGVQRGGYTF.

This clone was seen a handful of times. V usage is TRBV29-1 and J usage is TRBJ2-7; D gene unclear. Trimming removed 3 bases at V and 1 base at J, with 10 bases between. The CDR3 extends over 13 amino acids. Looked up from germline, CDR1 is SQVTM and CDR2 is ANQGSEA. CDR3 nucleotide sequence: TGCAGCGTTGATTTTGGTCTATCCTACGAGCAGTACTTC. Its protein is CSVDFGLSYEQYF.

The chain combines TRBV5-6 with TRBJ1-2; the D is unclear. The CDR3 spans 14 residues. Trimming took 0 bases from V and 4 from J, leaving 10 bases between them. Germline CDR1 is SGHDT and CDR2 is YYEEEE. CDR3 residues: CASSLDSLLYGYTF. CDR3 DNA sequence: TGTGCCAGCAGCTTGGACAGCCTCCTCTATGGCTACACCTTC.

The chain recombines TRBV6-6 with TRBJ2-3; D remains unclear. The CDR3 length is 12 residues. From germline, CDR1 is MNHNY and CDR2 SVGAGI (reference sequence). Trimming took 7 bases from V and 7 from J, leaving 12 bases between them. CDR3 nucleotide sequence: TGTGCCAGCAAGCCATCTAAGCATACGCAGTATTTT. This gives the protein CASKPSKHTQYF.

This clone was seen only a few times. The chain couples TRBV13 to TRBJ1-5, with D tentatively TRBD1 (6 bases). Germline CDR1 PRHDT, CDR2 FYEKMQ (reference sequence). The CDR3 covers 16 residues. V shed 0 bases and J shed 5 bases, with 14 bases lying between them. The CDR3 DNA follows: TGTGCCAGCAGCTTAGGGAGGCGGGGGGCGCATCAGCCCCAGCATTTT. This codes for CASSLGRRGAHQPQHF.

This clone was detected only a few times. CDR3 bases: TGTGCCAGCAGCGTAGACCCCGGGAACGGCTACACCTTC. Protein: CASSVDPGNGYTF. The V call is TRBV9, the J call TRBJ1-2, with no clear D. Trimming shortened V by 0 bases and J by 8 bases, and 11 bases separated the two germline ends. There are 13 residues in the CDR3. Germline CDR1 is SGDLS and CDR2 is YYNGEE.

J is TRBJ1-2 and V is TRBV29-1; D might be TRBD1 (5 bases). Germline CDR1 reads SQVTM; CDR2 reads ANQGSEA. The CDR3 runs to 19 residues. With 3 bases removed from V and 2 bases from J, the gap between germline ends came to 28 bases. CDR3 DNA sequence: TGCAGCGTTGACTACGGGCCGACGGGGGGACTAACATTCAACTATGGCTACACCTTC. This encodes CSVDYGPTGGLTFNYGYTF.

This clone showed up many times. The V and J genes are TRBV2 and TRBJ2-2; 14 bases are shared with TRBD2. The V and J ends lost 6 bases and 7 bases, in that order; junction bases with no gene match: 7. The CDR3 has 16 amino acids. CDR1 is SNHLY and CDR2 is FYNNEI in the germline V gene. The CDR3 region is CASRPGLAGGVGELFF. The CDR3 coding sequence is TGTGCCAGCAGACCAGGACTAGCGGGGGGAGTCGGGGAGCTGTTTTTT.

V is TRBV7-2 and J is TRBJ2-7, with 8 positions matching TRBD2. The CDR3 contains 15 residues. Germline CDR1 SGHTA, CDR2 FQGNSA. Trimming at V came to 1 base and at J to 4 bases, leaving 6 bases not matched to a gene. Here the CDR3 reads CASSLGASGLYEQYF. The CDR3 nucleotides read TGTGCCAGCAGCTTAGGAGCTAGCGGGCTATACGAGCAGTACTTC.

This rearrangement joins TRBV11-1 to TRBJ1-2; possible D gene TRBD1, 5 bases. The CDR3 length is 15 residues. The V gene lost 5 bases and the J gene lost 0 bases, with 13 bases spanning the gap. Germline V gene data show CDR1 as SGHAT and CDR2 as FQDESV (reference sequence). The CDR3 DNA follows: TGTGCCAGCAGCCCCGGGACCGTCACTAACTATGGCTACACCTTC. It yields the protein CASSPGTVTNYGYTF.

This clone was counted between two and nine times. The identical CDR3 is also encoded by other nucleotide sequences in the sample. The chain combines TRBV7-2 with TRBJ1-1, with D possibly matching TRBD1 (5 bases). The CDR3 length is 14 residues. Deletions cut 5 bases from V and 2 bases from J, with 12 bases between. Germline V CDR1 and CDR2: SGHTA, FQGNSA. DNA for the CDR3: TGTGCCAGCAGCCCCGGGACGGCTAACACTGAAGCTTTCTTT. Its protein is CASSPGTANTEAFF.